A single sample is the source of the 30 T cell receptor beta chains below, sequenced in a study of CD8+CD57+ T cells in acquired aplastic anemia (dated by TCRdb to the late 2010s). What the study reported, not specific to this receptor: In patients, diversity was lower in CD8+CD57+ cells than in the total CD4+ and CD8+ cell pools.

Sequencing took place on an Illumina HiSeq 2000. Genomic DNA was used as template for profiling of TCR beta VDJ combinations and CDR3 sequences. TCRdb reprocessed the public reads (quality trimming at Q25 with fastp, clone calling with MiXCR) and kept in-frame beta chains. Here each entry gathers all rows of one CDR3 protein and keeps the most common genes and DNA. This sample comprises 15,000 to 20,000 distinct CDR3 sequences, less than 45% of them detected only once. In total, the top ten clones hold approximately 86% of the sample. The patients picked for sequencing were ones in whom flow cytometry had shown an expansion of CD8+CD57+ cells. What these receptors recognize is not known. The source material was CD8+CD57+ T cells sorted from PBMCs. In the paper's terms, the cell subset or site label means: bead-enriched CD8+CD57+ effector memory T cells from SAA patients. Source of these receptors: a human donor with aplastic anemia.

The rearrangement uses TRBV6-5 and TRBJ1-2; D may be TRBD1 (5 bases). The length of the CDR3 is 16 residues. In germline, CDR1 is MNHEY, CDR2 SVGAGI. V lost 0 bases to trimming and J lost 5 bases, with 16 bases between them. CDR3 sequence reads: CASSYSSRVDPYGYTF. CDR3 nucleotides: TGTGCCAGCAGTTACTCCAGCAGGGTCGATCCGTATGGCTACACCTTC.

Only one count was recorded for this clonotype. The J gene is TRBJ1-1, the V gene TRBV20-1, with 8 bases lining up with TRBD1. This CDR3 has 12 residues. Trimming at V came to 2 bases and at J to 10 bases, leaving 6 bases not matched to a gene. The germline V gene encodes CDR1 DFQATT and CDR2 SNEGSKA (reference sequence). CDR3 loop: CSARQGARGAFF. The CDR3 region has the DNA TGCAGTGCTAGACAGGGGGCGCGAGGAGCTTTCTTT.

This clonotype was detected only a few times. The V and J genes are TRBV20-1 and TRBJ1-3; D remains unclear. V was pared by 6 bases and J by 0 bases, with 9 bases between. There are 13 residues in the CDR3. Germline V gene lookup returns CDR1 DFQATT and CDR2 SNEGSKA (reference sequence). CDR3 in DNA: TGCAGTGCCGGTAGCTACTCTGGAAACACCATATATTTT. Translation: CSAGSYSGNTIYF.

This clonotype was counted only a few times. In nucleotides, the CDR3 is TGCGCCAGCAGCTTGTCGGCAGCAACCGAGCAGTACGTC. It translates to CASSLSAATEQYV. The chain couples TRBV5-1 to TRBJ2-7; D is unclear. The length of the CDR3 is 13 residues. Germline CDR1 and CDR2: SGHRS and YFSETQ. V lost 1 base and J 6 bases, leaving 11 bases between the germline ends.

This clonotype was detected only a few times. The chain employs TRBV6-1 and TRBJ2-1; the match to TRBD2 covers 8 bases. The CDR3 runs 15 residues. The V and J ends lost 2 bases and 0 bases, in that order; junction bases with no gene match: 0. The germline CDR1 and CDR2 sequences are MNHNS and SASEGT. CDR3 residues: CASSELAGSYNEQFF. CDR3 sequence (DNA): TGTGCCAGCAGTGAACTAGCGGGCTCCTACAATGAGCAGTTCTTC.

This clonotype has only one observation. Relative to the germline gene, one junction end is altered; a read error may explain this. The V gene is TRBV4-2, the J gene TRBJ2-7; tentatively, D is TRBD2 (5 bases). The CDR3 extends over 15 amino acids. The germline V gene encodes CDR1 LGHNA and CDR2 YNFKEQ. CDR3 residues: CASSRTDEGTYEQCF. CDR3 DNA: TGTGCCAGCAGCCGAACCGACGAGGGCACCTACGAGCAGTGCTTC.

This clonotype was counted many times. The V and J genes are TRBV27 and TRBJ2-1; D is perhaps TRBD1 (6 bases). The germline CDR1 and CDR2 sequences are MNHEY and SMNVEV (reference sequence). This CDR3 comprises 14 residues. Deletions cut 6 bases from V and 0 bases from J, with 9 bases between. The CDR3 nucleotides read TGTGCCAGCAGGACAGGAAGCTCCTACAATGAGCAGTTCTTC. This encodes CASRTGSSYNEQFF.

This clonotype is deemed medium-sized (0.01 to 0.1%). This sequence joins TRBV2 and TRBJ2-5, with 8 bases that match TRBD2. The CDR3 contains 13 residues. V lost 4 bases, J lost 5 bases, and 3 bases stayed unmatched. Per the germline V gene, CDR1 is SNHLY and CDR2 is FYNNEI. CDR3 protein: CASSGSGGETQYF. DNA for the CDR3: TGTGCCAGCAGTGGTTCGGGGGGGGAGACCCAGTACTTC.

This sequence joins TRBV6-5 and TRBJ1-2; no definite D call. Trimming took 0 bases from V and 6 from J, leaving 8 bases between them. Germline V lookup: CDR1 MNHEY, CDR2 SVGAGI. The CDR3 has 13 amino acids. The DNA for the CDR3 is TGTGCCAGCAGTTACTCAGGAGGGCATGGCTACACCTTC. It translates to CASSYSGGHGYTF.

The genes are TRBV10-3 and TRBJ1-2; 7 bases are a match to TRBD1. Germline V gene lookup returns CDR1 ENHRY and CDR2 SYGVKD. Unmatched junction bases numbered 7, after V lost 6 bases and J lost 9 bases. The CDR3 has 12 amino acids. In nucleotides, the CDR3 is TGTGCCATCAGGGGGACAGATGGTAGCTACACCTTC. This encodes CAIRGTDGSYTF.

V is TRBV5-1 and J is TRBJ2-5; TRBD1 matches at 10 bases. After removal of 3 bases from V and 1 base from J, the junction contained 3 bases not matched to a gene. CDR1 is SGHRS, CDR2 YFSETQ, per germline. CDR3 size: 15 residues. The CDR3 loop reads CASSSTGGPQETQYF. CDR3 coding DNA: TGCGCCAGCAGCTCGACAGGGGGCCCCCAAGAGACCCAGTACTTC. Supplemented by reference TRBV5-1 and TRBJ2-5, the full variable domain reads KAGVTQTPRYLIKTRGQQVTLSCSPISGHRSVSWYQQTPGQGLQFLFEYFSETQRNKGNFPGRFSGRQFSNSRSEMNVSTLELGDSALYLCASSSTGGPQETQYFGPGTRLLVL.

A few counts support this clonotype. The chain is built from TRBV12-3 or TRBV12-4 and TRBJ1-1; D is uncertain. The CDR3 contains 14 residues. V dropped 1 base and J dropped 11 bases, with 17 bases sitting between them. The CDR3 loop reads CASSLGVGSLTAFF. CDR3 nucleotide sequence: TGTGCCAGCAGTTTAGGGGTGGGAAGCCTGACGGCTTTCTTT.

The sample holds many counts of this clonotype. This chain connects TRBV24-1 to TRBJ2-3; D remains unclear. V was cut by 0 bases and J by 2 bases, with 11 bases left in between. From germline, CDR1 is KGHDR and CDR2 SFDVKD. CDR3 length: 16 amino acids. Here the CDR3 DNA reads TGTGCCACCAGTGATTTGTCGGGCGACTTCACAGATACGCAGTATTTT. It specifies CATSDLSGDFTDTQYF.

The V and J genes are TRBV11-1 and TRBJ2-1; 11 bases are a match to TRBD2. Trimming at V came to 1 base and at J to 7 bases, leaving 9 bases not matched to a gene. There are 17 residues in the CDR3. Germline V gene sequence: CDR1 SGHAT, CDR2 FQDESV (reference sequence). The CDR3 DNA reads TGTGCCAGCAGCTTAGGTGGGGGTAGCGGGAGGGATAATGAGCAGTTCTTC. Its translation: CASSLGGGSGRDNEQFF.

J is TRBJ2-1 and V is TRBV11-1; 9 bases match TRBD2. Trimming took 8 bases from V and 7 from J; bases not matched to a gene: 9. Germline lookup yields CDR1 SGHAT and CDR2 FQDESV (reference sequence). The CDR3 contains 14 residues. The CDR3 reads CASCSAGGPNEQFF. CDR3 nucleotide sequence: TGTGCCAGCTGTTCGGCGGGAGGGCCAAATGAGCAGTTCTTC.

This clonotype was counted a few times. J is TRBJ2-1 and V is TRBV10-3; D remains unclear. The length of the CDR3 is 11 residues. Trimming shortened V by 6 bases and J by 5 bases, and 5 bases separated the two germline ends. Germline loops: CDR1 ENHRY, CDR2 SYGVKD. The CDR3 DNA follows: TGTGCCATCAGGGGAAACAATGAGCAGTTCTTC. Its protein is CAIRGNNEQFF.

V is TRBV16 and J is TRBJ1-1, with D possibly matching TRBD1 (5 bases). Trimming cost V 0 bases and J 4 bases, with 12 bases left between them. The germline gives CDR1 KGHSY, CDR2 FQNENV. The CDR3 is made up of 15 amino acids. CDR3 protein: CASSQSRQLGTEAFF. The CDR3 bases are TGTGCCAGCAGCCAATCGCGACAGTTGGGCACTGAAGCTTTCTTT. The full variable domain, rest sourced from reference TRBV16 and TRBJ1-1, is GEEVAQTPKHLVRGEGQKAKLYCAPIKGHSYVFWYQQVLKNEFKFLISFQNENVFDETGMPKERFSAKCLPNSPCSLEIQATKLEDSAVYFCASSQSRQLGTEAFFGQGTRLTVV.

The count of this clonotype is one. This chain uses TRBV5-1 with TRBJ1-2, with TRBD1 as a possible D gene (6 bases). The V gene lost 5 bases and the J gene lost 8 bases, with 10 bases spanning the gap. The germline gives CDR1 SGHRS, CDR2 YFSETQ. This CDR3 is 11 amino acids long. CDR3 residues: CASRSGQGYTF. The CDR3 DNA is TGCGCCAGCAGGTCCGGACAGGGCTACACCTTC.

This sequence joins TRBV20-1 and TRBJ2-7; tentatively, D is TRBD2 (5 bases). Trimming left V 0 bases short and J 2 bases short, with 8 bases between. Germline V CDR1 and CDR2: DFQATT, SNEGSKA (reference sequence). The CDR3 is 13 residues long. CDR3 residues: CSARDVTTYEQYF. The CDR3 DNA is TGCAGTGCTAGAGACGTGACTACCTACGAGCAGTACTTC.

V gene TRBV5-1 combines with J gene TRBJ2-2; TRBD2 matches at 12 bases. This CDR3 has 16 amino acids. Germline V gene data show CDR1 as SGHRS and CDR2 as YFSETQ. The J segment lost 3 bases and the V segment lost 4 bases, leaving 4 bases of the junction unmatched. The DNA of the CDR3 is TGCGCCAGCAGCCTACTAGCGGGGGGAGACACCGGGGAGCTGTTTTTT. As protein: CASSLLAGGDTGELFF.

This clonotype was counted at least ten times. The chain couples TRBV12-3 or TRBV12-4 to TRBJ2-5; the match to TRBD2 covers 8 bases. The CDR3 runs to 13 residues. The V and J ends lost 6 bases and 5 bases, in that order; junction bases with no gene match: 5. CDR3: CASRSGGWETQYF. In nucleotides, the CDR3 is TGTGCCAGCAGGTCGGGAGGGTGGGAGACCCAGTACTTC.

This clonotype has just a few counts. The V gene is TRBV9, the J gene TRBJ2-7; D not resolved. Germline lookup yields CDR1 SGDLS and CDR2 YYNGEE. The CDR3 has 15 residues. V dropped 1 base and J dropped 0 bases, with 11 bases sitting between them. The CDR3 nucleotides read TGTGCCAGCAGCGTAAGTGGGGTGAGCTCCTACGAGCAGTACTTC. This encodes CASSVSGVSSYEQYF. Full variable domain (rest looked up from reference TRBV9 and TRBJ2-7): DSGVTQTPKHLITATGQRVTLRCSPRSGDLSVYWYQQSLDQGLQFLIQYYNGEERAKGNILERFSAQQFPDLHSELNLSSLELGDSALYFCASSVSGVSSYEQYFGPGTRLTVT.

This clonotype turned up a few times. The chain recombines TRBV19 with TRBJ2-1, with TRBD1 as a possible D gene (5 bases). Trimming took off 3 bases at V and 2 bases at J, with 11 bases between the two ends. This CDR3 has 15 residues. CDR1 is LNHDA and CDR2 is SQIVND in the germline V gene (reference sequence). The CDR3 protein is CASSIERGPYNEQFF. The CDR3 DNA is TGTGCCAGTAGTATTGAAAGGGGTCCCTACAATGAGCAGTTCTTC.

CDR3 sequence reads: CASSRSDSQDQAGLGANVLTF. CDR3 DNA: TGTGCCAGCAGCCGATCGGACAGCCAAGATCAAGCAGGGCTTGGGGCCAACGTCCTGACTTTC. The chain carries TRBV4-2 and TRBJ2-6; D possibly corresponds to TRBD1 (6 bases). Trimming pared 4 bases from V and 3 bases from J, leaving 28 bases between. This CDR3 is 21 amino acids long. Germline V gives CDR1 LGHNA, CDR2 YNFKEQ.

The J gene is TRBJ2-1, the V gene TRBV7-6, with 7 bases matching TRBD1. The CDR3 consists of 16 residues. Unmatched junction bases numbered 15, after V lost 5 bases and J lost 8 bases. Germline V gene sequence: CDR1 SGHVS, CDR2 FNYEAQ. In DNA form, the CDR3 reads TGTGCCAGCAGCGATGGGACAGACGGCCTCTCATATGAGCAGTTCTTC. It translates to CASSDGTDGLSYEQFF. Based on the CDR3 plus reference TRBV7-6 and TRBJ2-1, the full variable domain is GAGVSQSPRYKVTKRGQDVALRCDPISGHVSLYWYRQALGQGPEFLTYFNYEAQQDKSGLPNDRFSAERPEGSISTLTIQRTEQRDSAMYRCASSDGTDGLSYEQFFGPGTRLTVL.

The chain combines TRBV6-1 with TRBJ2-7; possibly TRBD1 or TRBD2 for D (5 bases each). The CDR3 sequence is 12 residues long. Germline V CDR1 and CDR2: MNHNS, SASEGT. V lost 7 bases, J lost 7 bases, and 14 bases lay in between. This CDR3 reads CASTFLGEEQYF. CDR3 DNA sequence: TGTGCCAGCACCTTCCTAGGGGAGGAGCAGTACTTC.

About this clonotype: This CDR3 fails to terminate in the conserved phenylalanine or tryptophan, so it likely reflects a read error. The chain is built from TRBV9 and TRBJ2-1, with 13 bases aligning to TRBD2. CDR1 is SGDLS, CDR2 YYNGEE, per germline. Unmatched junction bases numbered 2, after V lost 0 bases and J lost 8 bases. There are 15 residues in the CDR3. CDR3 DNA sequence: TGTGCCAGCAGCGTAGGGACTAGCGGGAGCCATGAGCAGTTCCTC. Amino acids: CASSVGTSGSHEQFL.

This clonotype was recorded a few times. The chain is built from TRBV30 and TRBJ2-2; maybe TRBD2 (7 bases). CDR1 and CDR2 from the germline V gene are GTSNPN and SVGIG (reference sequence). The CDR3 spans 15 residues. V was trimmed by 3 bases and J by 1 base, leaving 12 bases between them. The CDR3 sequence: CAWSWRGLNTGELFF. CDR3 DNA sequence: TGTGCCTGGAGCTGGCGGGGGCTGAACACCGGGGAGCTGTTTTTT.

This clonotype was counted at least ten times. The J gene is TRBJ2-3, the V gene TRBV7-9, with a tentative D call TRBD1 (6 bases). Between the trimmed V and J ends, which lost 5 bases and 8 bases, there was a span of 11 bases. The CDR3 covers 12 residues. Germline V gives CDR1 SEHNR, CDR2 FQNEAQ (reference sequence). CDR3 sequence (DNA): TGTGCCAGCAGCGGACAAGGGGGTACGCAGTATTTT. Protein: CASSGQGGTQYF.

This chain uses TRBV2 with TRBJ1-5, with a possible D match to TRBD1 (5 bases). Germline CDR1 and CDR2: SNHLY and FYNNEI. Trimming removed 7 bases from V and 4 bases from J, with 14 bases in between. The CDR3 covers 14 residues. The CDR3 sequence: CASTSHWGNQPQHF. As DNA, the CDR3 is TGTGCCAGCACCTCCCACTGGGGGAATCAGCCCCAGCATTTT.